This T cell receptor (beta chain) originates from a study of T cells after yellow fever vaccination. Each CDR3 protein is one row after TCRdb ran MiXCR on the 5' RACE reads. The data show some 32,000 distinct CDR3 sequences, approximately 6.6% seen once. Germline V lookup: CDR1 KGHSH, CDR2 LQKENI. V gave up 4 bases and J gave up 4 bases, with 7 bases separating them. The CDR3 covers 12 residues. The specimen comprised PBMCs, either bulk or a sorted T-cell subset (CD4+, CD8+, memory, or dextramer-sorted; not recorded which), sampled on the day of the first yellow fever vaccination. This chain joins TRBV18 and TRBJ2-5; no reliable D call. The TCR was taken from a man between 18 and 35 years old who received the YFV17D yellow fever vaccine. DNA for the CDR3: TGTGCCAGCTCACACCCCCTAGAGACCCAGTACTTC. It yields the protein CASSHPLETQYF.